Listed below are T cell receptor beta chains from one sample, sequenced in a study of control samples from healthy donors and cancer patients. Clones were read by immunoSEQ multiplex PCR, and TCRdb kept only the in-frame ones, dropping some. Of about 97,000 clones in the sample, about 92% were seen once. Material: blood. These receptors all come from a woman between 18 and 30 years old in good health. The CDR3 runs from the conserved cysteine through the conserved F or W. Each record gives: CDR3 length, clone size, V gene, J gene, D gene, CDR3 protein, CDR3 DNA. The D gene is left open where the match is weak. Clone size is given for some rows only: seen once, a few or many times, or a class if the clone is expanded.

>14|few|TRBV6-1|TRBJ2-1|TRBD1
CASSEDWTGAEQFF
TGTGCCAGCAGTGAGGACTGGACAGGGGCTGAGCAGTTCTTC
>17|.|TRBV28|TRBJ1-5|.
CASSLWVGIYSNQPQHF
TGTGCCAGCAGTTTATGGGTAGGGATCTATAGCAATCAGCCCCAGCATTTT
>13|.|TRBV4-3|TRBJ1-1|.
CASSQDRYTEAFF
TGCGCCAGCAGCCAAGACAGATACACTGAAGCTTTCTTT
>17|.|TRBV19|TRBJ2-5|TRBD1
CASSFFFGTEGQETQYF
TGTGCCAGTAGTTTCTTCTTTGGGACAGAGGGCCAAGAGACCCAGTACTTC
>18|.|TRBV12-5|TRBJ2-3|.
CASGLVDTGPSSTDTQYF
TGTGCTAGTGGTTTGGTCGATACAGGGCCTTCTAGCACAGATACGCAGTATTTT
>14|few|TRBV3-1/TRBV3-2|TRBJ1-1|.
CASTTTPMNTEAFF
TGTGCCAGCACCACGACACCTATGAACACTGAAGCTTTCTTT
>15|.|TRBV7-2|TRBJ1-2|.
CASSIHSSGSYGYTF
TGTGCCAGCAGCATCCACTCCTCAGGGAGCTATGGCTACACCTTC
>14|.|TRBV5-1|TRBJ1-3|.
CASSLLESGNTIYF
TGCGCCAGCAGCCTTCTAGAGTCTGGAAACACCATATATTTT
>13|once|TRBV10-2|TRBJ1-2|.
CASRPNGGTGYTF
TGCGCCAGCAGGCCTAACGGAGGGACCGGCTACACCTTC
>16|.|TRBV5-1|TRBJ2-7|.
CASSLRGRALLDEQYF
TGCGCCAGCAGCTTGCGTGGCAGGGCCCTTTTGGACGAGCAGTACTTC
>16|.|TRBV7-2|TRBJ1-6|.
CASSLPGQARNSPLHF
TGTGCCAGCAGCTTACCTGGGCAGGCACGAAATTCACCCCTCCACTTT
>15|.|TRBV15|TRBJ2-1|TRBD1
CATQEQGRPYNEQFF
TGTGCCACTCAAGAACAGGGGAGACCCTACAATGAGCAGTTCTTC
>11|.|TRBV19|TRBJ2-5|.
CASSFAETQYF
TGTGCCAGTAGTTTTGCGGAGACCCAGTACTTC
>17|.|TRBV5-5|TRBJ1-5|.
CASSLGIGDRGNQPQHF
TGTGCCAGCAGCTTGGGTATCGGGGATCGGGGCAATCAGCCCCAGCATTTT
>15|once|TRBV13|TRBJ1-6|.
CASSTGPTSGSPLHF
TGTGCCAGCAGCACGGGACCCACGAGCGGTTCACCCCTCCACTTT
>19|.|TRBV7-3|TRBJ2-6|.
CASSRASRDTHSGANVLTF
TGTGCCAGCAGCCGCGCGTCGAGGGACACCCACTCTGGGGCCAACGTCCTGACTTTC
>15|.|TRBV6-5|TRBJ2-1|TRBD2
CASIPGLAYYNEQFF
TGTGCCAGCATTCCGGGACTAGCGTACTACAATGAGCAGTTCTTC
>15|.|TRBV28|TRBJ2-7|TRBD1
CASSLSAGGSYEQYF
TGTGCCAGCAGTTTATCGGCAGGGGGCTCCTACGAGCAGTACTTC
>15|.|TRBV4-3|TRBJ2-2|TRBD1
CASSRRQGSTGELFF
TGCGCCAGCAGCCGAAGACAGGGAAGCACCGGGGAGCTGTTTTTT
>15|.|TRBV28|TRBJ1-2|.
CASSLPLLANYGYTF
TGTGCCAGCAGTTTACCTCTTCTAGCTAACTATGGCTACACCTTC
>11|.|TRBV20-1|TRBJ2-1|.
CSASTGSREFF
TGCAGTGCTAGCACAGGCTCCCGGGAGTTCTTC
>14|.|TRBV27|TRBJ1-2|.
CASRQEGANYGYTF
TGTGCCAGCAGACAGGAAGGGGCTAACTATGGCTACACCTTC